The 18 T cell receptor beta chains below come from one sample, sequenced in a study of metastatic and nonmetastatic thyroid tumors. TCRdb re-clonotyped the PCR reads through MiXCR. Of roughly 59,000 clones listed, about a sixth were seen once; the top ten hold just under 9.5%. Thyroid surgery was preceded by no treatment in any patient. Sequencing was carried out using blood. The receptors derive from a male donor with papillary thyroid cancer or a benign thyroid nodule (not recorded which). Some clones in this sample may be carry-over from other donors' samples.

This clone was detected a few times. This may come from a read error, since a much larger clone is one base off. The chain joins TRBV9 to TRBJ2-5, with a weak D call TRBD1 (6 bases). Germline CDR1 reads SGDLS; CDR2 reads YYNGEE. This CDR3 has 15 amino acids. Trimming cost V 3 bases and J 1 base, with 13 bases left between them. Here the CDR3 reads CASSDTGTLQETQYF. CDR3 coding DNA: TGTGCCAGCAGCGACACCGGGACACTCCAAGAGACCCAGTACTTC.

This clone has more than one count but fewer than ten. J is TRBJ1-5 and V is TRBV6-1, with 7 bases fitting TRBD1. The CDR3 extends over 14 amino acids. Germline lookup yields CDR1 MNHNS and CDR2 SASEGT. Trimming at V came to 6 bases and at J to 2 bases, leaving 4 bases not matched to a gene. CDR3 region: CASSLTGGNQPQHF. Here the CDR3 DNA reads TGTGCCAGCAGCCTTACAGGGGGCAATCAGCCCCAGCATTTT.

This chain connects TRBV18 to TRBJ2-1; 7 nucleotides match TRBD2. The CDR3 spans 13 residues. Germline CDR1 is KGHSH and CDR2 is LQKENI. Trimming removed 2 bases from V and 5 bases from J; junction bases left unmatched: 0. DNA of the CDR3: TGTGCCAGCTCACCAGGGGGGGACAATGAGCAGTTCTTC. Amino acids: CASSPGGDNEQFF.

This clone occurred many times. The rearrangement uses TRBV5-1 and TRBJ2-3; the match to TRBD1 covers 8 bases. Germline CDR1 reads SGHRS; CDR2 reads YFSETQ. This CDR3 has 15 residues. With V trimmed by 0 bases and J by 7 bases, 7 bases remained unmatched. The CDR3 coding sequence is TGCGCCAGCAGCTTGGGGACAGGGACCCTCCATACGCAGTATTTT. It specifies CASSLGTGTLHTQYF.

The sample holds a few counts of this clone. CDR3 region: CSAPRREIFDEQFF. CDR3 DNA sequence: TGCAGTGCGCCCCGGAGGGAGATCTTCGATGAGCAGTTCTTC. The chain combines TRBV20-1 with TRBJ2-1; D possibly corresponds to TRBD2 (6 bases). Germline CDR1 DFQATT, CDR2 SNEGSKA (reference sequence). This CDR3 is 14 amino acids long. Trimming took off 6 bases at V and 8 bases at J, with 20 bases between the two ends.

There are many counts of this clone. V and J are TRBV2 and TRBJ1-5, with D possibly TRBD1 on 6 matching bases. The V end lost 6 bases, the J end lost 4 bases, and 13 bases lay between the germline ends. The CDR3 is made up of 14 amino acids. Germline assignment: CDR1 SNHLY and CDR2 FYNNEI. CDR3 region: CASSRTESNQPQHF. For the CDR3, the DNA is TGTGCCAGCAGCAGGACAGAGTCTAATCAGCCCCAGCATTTT.

This clone was observed at least ten times. This chain links TRBV5-1 with TRBJ2-3; D is tentatively TRBD1 or TRBD2 (6 bases each). V lost 4 bases and J 0 bases, leaving 15 bases between the germline ends. This CDR3 has 16 residues. Per the germline V gene, CDR1 is SGHRS and CDR2 is YFSETQ. The CDR3 DNA sequence: TGCGCCAGCAGCCTTCTTTGGGGGGCAAGCACAGATACGCAGTATTTT. Its protein is CASSLLWGASTDTQYF.

This chain links TRBV4-3 with TRBJ2-2; D may be TRBD1 (5 bases). Germline V CDR1 and CDR2: LGHNA, YSLEER. This CDR3 comprises 15 residues. The V end was cut by 0 bases, the J end by 3 bases, with 8 bases between. The CDR3 loop reads CASSQDTGYTGELFF. CDR3 nucleotide sequence: TGCGCCAGCAGCCAAGATACAGGTTACACCGGGGAGCTGTTTTTT.

This clone was found many times. The gene calls are TRBV6-1 and TRBJ1-4; D is ambiguous. The germline CDR1 and CDR2 sequences are MNHNS and SASEGT. The CDR3 extends over 13 amino acids. The germline V and J ends were trimmed by 7 bases and 5 bases, with 11 bases remaining between them. CDR3 sequence: CASNGQRNEKLFF. The CDR3 region has the DNA TGTGCCAGCAACGGGCAGCGCAATGAAAAACTGTTTTTT.

Notes on this clone: A much larger clone lies one base from this, so it may be a read error. The gene calls are TRBV5-5 and TRBJ2-3; no clear D. Germline-derived CDR1 and CDR2 are SGHKS and YYEKEE (reference sequence). This CDR3 is 11 amino acids long. CDR3 in amino acids: CASTDTDTKYF. CDR3 in DNA: TGTGCCAGCACGGATACAGATACGAAGTATTTT.

This clone appeared a few times. One end of the junction varies from germline; a read error may be responsible. This chain uses TRBV6-2 or TRBV6-3 with TRBJ2-2; D remains ambiguous. Per the germline V gene, CDR1 is MNHEY and CDR2 is SVGEGT. The CDR3 contains 18 residues. The CDR3 here is CASIYVSKNRQNTVELFF. Written as DNA, the CDR3 is TGTGCCAGCATTTACGTTTCCAAAAATCGGCAGAACACCGTGGAGCTGTTTTTT.

This clone was counted at least ten times. The chain uses TRBV5-1 and TRBJ1-1, with D perhaps TRBD1 (5 bases). Germline lookup yields CDR1 SGHRS and CDR2 YFSETQ. Deletions cut 0 bases from V and 3 bases from J, with 12 bases between. The CDR3 has 15 residues. As DNA, the CDR3 is TGCGCCAGCAGCTTGGGCTTTCGAGGGGACACTGAAGCTTTCTTT. It translates to CASSLGFRGDTEAFF.

Many counts were recorded for this clone. The chain carries TRBV6-5 and TRBJ2-7; 14 positions match TRBD2. Per the germline V gene, CDR1 is MNHEY and CDR2 is SVGAGI. Trimming cost V 2 bases and J 6 bases; bases outside gene matches: 12. CDR3 length: 18 amino acids. The CDR3 sequence: CASSYGGQGLAGAGEQYV. In nucleotides, the CDR3 is TGTGCCAGCAGTTACGGGGGACAGGGACTAGCGGGAGCCGGCGAGCAGTACGTC.

On this clone itself: A junction boundary mismatches the germline segment, possibly from a read error. The rearrangement uses TRBV3-1 and TRBJ1-2, with D possibly TRBD1 on 5 matching bases. This CDR3 is 15 amino acids long. Germline lookup yields CDR1 LGHDT and CDR2 YNNKEL (reference sequence). The CDR3 sequence: CASSLHGTESYVYTF. In DNA form, the CDR3 reads TGTGCCAGCAGCCTCCACGGGACGGAGTCCTATGTCTACACCTTC.

Regarding this clone: Mismatch with germline at one junction end may stem from a read error. V is TRBV6-5 and J is TRBJ2-7; D is unclear. The CDR3 has 14 residues. The germline CDR1 and CDR2 sequences are MNHEY and SVGAGI. The CDR3 reads CASSLSGSIYEQYF. The CDR3 coding sequence is TGTGCAAGCAGCTTATCGGGTTCGATCTACGAGCAGTACTTC.

The V and J genes are TRBV20-1 and TRBJ2-1, with 11 bases that match TRBD2. The CDR3 is made up of 16 amino acids. V was pared by 1 base and J by 9 bases, with 11 bases of the junction left unmatched. Germline assignment: CDR1 DFQATT and CDR2 SNEGSKA (reference sequence). CDR3 amino acids: CSARVETSGVRGEQFF. The CDR3 DNA sequence: TGCAGTGCTAGAGTCGAGACTAGCGGGGTAAGGGGTGAGCAGTTCTTC.

This clone was recorded at least ten times. The genes are TRBV10-1 and TRBJ2-3; 9 positions agree with TRBD1. Germline V CDR1 and CDR2: WNHNN, SYGVQD (reference sequence). The CDR3 totals 16 residues. Unmatched junction bases numbered 6, after V lost 4 bases and J lost 1 base. CDR3 sequence: CASSGGWTGGTDTQYF. CDR3 sequence (DNA): TGCGCCAGCAGTGGGGGATGGACAGGGGGCACAGATACGCAGTATTTT.

The chain joins TRBV5-1 to TRBJ2-5; D is possibly TRBD1 (6 bases). V was clipped by 0 bases and J by 4 bases, with 16 bases between them. Germline lookup yields CDR1 SGHRS and CDR2 YFSETQ. The CDR3 covers 16 residues. The CDR3 is CASSLAPAVGGETQYF. CDR3 sequence (DNA): TGCGCCAGCAGCTTGGCGCCAGCTGTAGGGGGAGAGACCCAGTACTTC.